This TCR beta chain was identified in a study of T cell changes during pregnancy in multiple sclerosis. For this clone: One junction end disagrees with the germline gene, perhaps due to a read error.

The CDR3 loop spans 13 amino acids. Germline V gene sequence: CDR1 SNHLY, CDR2 FYNNEI. Sequenced by immunoSEQ multiplex PCR; TCRdb stores in-frame clones only, minus some. The table has over 40,000 clones, 88% seen once; the top ten hold approximately 1.2%. The TCR originated in a female donor with multiple sclerosis, enrolled in a pregnancy study. The gene calls are TRBV2 and TRBJ1-5; perhaps TRBD1 as D (5 bases). The material sequenced was CD4+ T cells from peripheral blood mononuclear cells, taken in the second trimester of pregnancy. For the CDR3, the DNA is TGTGCCAGCAGTGTAGGGGCGCGTCAGCCCCGGCATTTT. Its protein product is CASSVGARQPRHF.